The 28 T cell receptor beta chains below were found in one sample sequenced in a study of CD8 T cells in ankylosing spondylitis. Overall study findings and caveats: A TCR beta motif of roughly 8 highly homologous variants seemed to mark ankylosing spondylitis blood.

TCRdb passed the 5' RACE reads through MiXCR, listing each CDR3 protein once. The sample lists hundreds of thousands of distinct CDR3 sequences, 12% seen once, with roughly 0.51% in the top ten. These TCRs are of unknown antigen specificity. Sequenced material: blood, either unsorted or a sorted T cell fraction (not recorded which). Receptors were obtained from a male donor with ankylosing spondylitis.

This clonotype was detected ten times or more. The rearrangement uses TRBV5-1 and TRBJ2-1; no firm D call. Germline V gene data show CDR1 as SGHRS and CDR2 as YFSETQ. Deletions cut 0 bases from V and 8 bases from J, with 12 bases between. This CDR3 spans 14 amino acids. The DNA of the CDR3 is TGCGCCAGCAGCTTGGAAGGTTCCAGCGATGAGCAGTTCTTC. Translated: CASSLEGSSDEQFF. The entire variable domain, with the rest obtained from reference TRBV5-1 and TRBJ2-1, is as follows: KAGVTQTPRYLIKTRGQQVTLSCSPISGHRSVSWYQQTPGQGLQFLFEYFSETQRNKGNFPGRFSGRQFSNSRSEMNVSTLELGDSALYLCASSLEGSSDEQFFGPGTRLTVL.

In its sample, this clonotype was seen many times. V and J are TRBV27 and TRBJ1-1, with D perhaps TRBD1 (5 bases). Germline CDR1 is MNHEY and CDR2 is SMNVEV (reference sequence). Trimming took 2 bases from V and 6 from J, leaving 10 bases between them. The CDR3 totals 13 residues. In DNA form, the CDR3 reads TGTGCCAGCAGTTTACGGGGCGTCCCTGAAGCTTTCTTT. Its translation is CASSLRGVPEAFF.

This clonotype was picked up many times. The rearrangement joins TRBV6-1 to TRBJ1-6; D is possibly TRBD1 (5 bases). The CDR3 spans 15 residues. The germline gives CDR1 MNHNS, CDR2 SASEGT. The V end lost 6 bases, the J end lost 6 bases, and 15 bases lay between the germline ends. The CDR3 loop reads CASRGAGTFNSPLHF. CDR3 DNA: TGTGCCAGCAGGGGTGCCGGGACCTTTAATTCACCCCTCCACTTT.

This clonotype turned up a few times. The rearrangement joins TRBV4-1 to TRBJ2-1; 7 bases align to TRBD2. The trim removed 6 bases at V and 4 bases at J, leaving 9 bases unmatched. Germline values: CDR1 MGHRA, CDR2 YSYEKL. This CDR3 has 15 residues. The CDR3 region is CASREGLADYNEQFF. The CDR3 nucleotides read TGCGCCAGCAGGGAGGGGCTAGCGGATTACAATGAGCAGTTCTTC.

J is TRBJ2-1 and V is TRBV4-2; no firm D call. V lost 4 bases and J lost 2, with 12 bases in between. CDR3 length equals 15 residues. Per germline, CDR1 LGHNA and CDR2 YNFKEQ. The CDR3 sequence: CASSLQSKTYNEQFF. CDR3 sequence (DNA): TGTGCCAGCAGCCTTCAATCCAAGACCTACAATGAGCAGTTCTTC.

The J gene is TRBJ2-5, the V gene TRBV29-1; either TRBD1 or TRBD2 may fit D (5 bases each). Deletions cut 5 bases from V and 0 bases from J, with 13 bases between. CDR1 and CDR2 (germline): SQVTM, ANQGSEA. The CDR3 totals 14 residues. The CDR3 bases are TGCAGCGTTCGAGGGACCACGAACCAAGAGACCCAGTACTTC. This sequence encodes CSVRGTTNQETQYF.

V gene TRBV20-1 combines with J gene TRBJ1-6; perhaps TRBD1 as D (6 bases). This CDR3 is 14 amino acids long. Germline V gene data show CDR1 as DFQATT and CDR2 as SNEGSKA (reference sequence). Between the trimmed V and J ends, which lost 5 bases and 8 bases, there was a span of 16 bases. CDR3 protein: CSADEKGGYSPLHF. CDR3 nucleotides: TGCAGTGCTGACGAAAAGGGGGGGTATTCACCCCTCCACTTT.

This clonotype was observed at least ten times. CDR3 sequence: CASSSPRAGRNIQYF. As DNA, the CDR3 is TGTGCCAGCAGCTCCCCGCGGGCGGGAAGGAACATTCAGTACTTC. The rearrangement joins TRBV7-2 to TRBJ2-4; D might be TRBD2 (6 bases). The CDR3 sequence is 15 residues long. V lost 4 bases and J 7 bases, leaving 17 bases between the germline ends. Per germline, CDR1 SGHTA and CDR2 FQGNSA.

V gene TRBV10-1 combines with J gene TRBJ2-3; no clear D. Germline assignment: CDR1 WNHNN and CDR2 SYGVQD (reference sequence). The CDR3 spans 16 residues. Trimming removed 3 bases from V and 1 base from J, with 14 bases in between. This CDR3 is CASSDYRSQGTDTQYF. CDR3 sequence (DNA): TGCGCCAGCAGTGATTATCGGTCTCAGGGCACAGATACGCAGTATTTT.

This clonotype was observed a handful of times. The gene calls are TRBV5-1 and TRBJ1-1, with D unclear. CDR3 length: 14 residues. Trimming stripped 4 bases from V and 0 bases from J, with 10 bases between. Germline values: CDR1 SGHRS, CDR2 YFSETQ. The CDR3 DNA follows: TGCGCCAGCAGCGACTTTGGGTTGAACACTGAAGCTTTCTTT. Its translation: CASSDFGLNTEAFF.

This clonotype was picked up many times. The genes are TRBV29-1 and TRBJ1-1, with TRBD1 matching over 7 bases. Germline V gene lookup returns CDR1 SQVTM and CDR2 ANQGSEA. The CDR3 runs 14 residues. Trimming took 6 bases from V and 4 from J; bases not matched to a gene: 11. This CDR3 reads CSVGTLNRGTEAFF. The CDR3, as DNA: TGCAGCGTCGGGACCTTGAACAGGGGCACTGAAGCTTTCTTT.

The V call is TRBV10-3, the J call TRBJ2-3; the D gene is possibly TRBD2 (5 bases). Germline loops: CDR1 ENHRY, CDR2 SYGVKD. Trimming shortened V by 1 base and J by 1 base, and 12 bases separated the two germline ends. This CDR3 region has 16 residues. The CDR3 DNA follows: TGTGCCATCAGTGAGTGGGCGGGCGTAGGCACAGATACGCAGTATTTT. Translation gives CAISEWAGVGTDTQYF.

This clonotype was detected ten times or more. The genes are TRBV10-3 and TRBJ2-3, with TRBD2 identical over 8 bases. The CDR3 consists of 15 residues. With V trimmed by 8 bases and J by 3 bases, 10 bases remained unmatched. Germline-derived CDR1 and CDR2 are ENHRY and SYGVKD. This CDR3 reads CAIRRNSGKTDTQYF. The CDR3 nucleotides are TGTGCCATCCGGCGGAATAGCGGGAAGACAGATACGCAGTATTTT.

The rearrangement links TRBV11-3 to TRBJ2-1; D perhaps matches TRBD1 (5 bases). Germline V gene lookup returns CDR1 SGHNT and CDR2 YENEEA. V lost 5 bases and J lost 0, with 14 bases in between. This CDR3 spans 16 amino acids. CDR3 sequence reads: CASSGAGFGSYNEQFF. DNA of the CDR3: TGTGCCAGCAGCGGTGCAGGGTTTGGCTCCTACAATGAGCAGTTCTTC.

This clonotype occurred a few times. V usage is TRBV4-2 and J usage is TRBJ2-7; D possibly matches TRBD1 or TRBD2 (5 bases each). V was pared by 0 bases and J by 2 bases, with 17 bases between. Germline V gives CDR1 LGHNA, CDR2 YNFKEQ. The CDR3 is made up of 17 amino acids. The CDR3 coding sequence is TGTGCCAGCAGCCAAGAGAACAGCCGGGACGGTGCCTACGAGCAGTACTTC. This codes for CASSQENSRDGAYEQYF.

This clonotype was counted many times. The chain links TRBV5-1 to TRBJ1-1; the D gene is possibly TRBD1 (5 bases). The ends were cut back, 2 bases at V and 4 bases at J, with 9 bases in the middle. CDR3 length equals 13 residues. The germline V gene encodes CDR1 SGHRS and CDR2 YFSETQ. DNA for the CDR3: TGCGCCAGCAGCTTTTCCACAGGCACTGAAGCTTTCTTT. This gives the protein CASSFSTGTEAFF.

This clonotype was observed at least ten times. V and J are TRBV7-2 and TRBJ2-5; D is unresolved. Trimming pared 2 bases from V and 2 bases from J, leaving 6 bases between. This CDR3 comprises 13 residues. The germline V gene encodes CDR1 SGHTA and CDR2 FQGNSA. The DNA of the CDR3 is TGTGCCAGCAGCTTAATGGTACAAGAGACCCAGTACTTC. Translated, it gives CASSLMVQETQYF. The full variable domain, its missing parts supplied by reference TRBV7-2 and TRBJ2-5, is GAGVSQSPSNKVTEKGKDVELRCDPISGHTALYWYRQSLGQGLEFLIYFQGNSAPDKSGLPSDRFSAERTGGSVSTLTIQRTQQEDSAVYLCASSLMVQETQYFGPGTRLLVL.

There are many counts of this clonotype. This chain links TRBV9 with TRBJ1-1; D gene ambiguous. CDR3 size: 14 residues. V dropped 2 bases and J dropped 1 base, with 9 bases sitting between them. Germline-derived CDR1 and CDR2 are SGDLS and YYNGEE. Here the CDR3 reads CASSVQQANTEAFF. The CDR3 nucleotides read TGTGCCAGCAGCGTCCAGCAGGCGAACACTGAAGCTTTCTTT.

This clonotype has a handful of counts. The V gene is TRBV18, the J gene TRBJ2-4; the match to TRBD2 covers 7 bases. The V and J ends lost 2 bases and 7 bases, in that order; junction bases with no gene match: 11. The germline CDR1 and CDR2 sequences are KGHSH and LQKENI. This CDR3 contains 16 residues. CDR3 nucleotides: TGTGCCAGCTCACCAATCAGCGGGACGGGCAAGAACATTCAGTACTTC. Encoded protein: CASSPISGTGKNIQYF.

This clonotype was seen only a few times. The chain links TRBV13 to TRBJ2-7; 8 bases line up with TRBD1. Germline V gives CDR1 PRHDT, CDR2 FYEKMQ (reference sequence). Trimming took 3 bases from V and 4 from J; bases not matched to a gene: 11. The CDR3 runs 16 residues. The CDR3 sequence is CASSLARQGKRYEQYF. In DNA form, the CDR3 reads TGTGCCAGCAGCTTGGCCCGACAGGGGAAGAGATACGAGCAGTACTTC.

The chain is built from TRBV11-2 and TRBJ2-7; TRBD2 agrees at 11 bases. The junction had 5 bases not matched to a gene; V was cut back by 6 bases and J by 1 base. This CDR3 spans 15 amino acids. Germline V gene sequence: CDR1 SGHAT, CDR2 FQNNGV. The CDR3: CASRRLAGGSYEQYF. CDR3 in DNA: TGTGCCAGCAGACGCCTAGCGGGGGGTTCCTACGAGCAGTACTTC.

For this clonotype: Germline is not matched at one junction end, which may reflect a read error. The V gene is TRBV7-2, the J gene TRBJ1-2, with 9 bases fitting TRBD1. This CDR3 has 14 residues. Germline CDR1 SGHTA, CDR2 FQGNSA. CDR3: CASSLAGTGYVYTF. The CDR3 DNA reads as TGTGCCAGCAGCTTAGCAGGGACAGGGTATGTCTACACCTTC.

The CDR3 DNA reads as TGTGCCAGCAGCTCCGGGACAGGGGGTATTAATACGCAGTATTTT. Its translation: CASSSGTGGINTQYF. This chain joins TRBV6-1 and TRBJ2-3; TRBD1 aligns across 11 bases. Germline assignment: CDR1 MNHNS and CDR2 SASEGT. This CDR3 has 15 residues. The V gene end was trimmed by 6 bases and the J gene end by 7 bases; junction bases not matched to a gene: 9.

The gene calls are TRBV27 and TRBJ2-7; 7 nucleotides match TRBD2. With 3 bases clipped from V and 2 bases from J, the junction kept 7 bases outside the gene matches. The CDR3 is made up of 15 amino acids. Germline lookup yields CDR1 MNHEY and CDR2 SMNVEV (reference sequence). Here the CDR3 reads CASSFRLGGPYEQYF. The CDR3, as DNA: TGTGCCAGCAGTTTTCGGTTGGGAGGGCCCTACGAGCAGTACTTC.

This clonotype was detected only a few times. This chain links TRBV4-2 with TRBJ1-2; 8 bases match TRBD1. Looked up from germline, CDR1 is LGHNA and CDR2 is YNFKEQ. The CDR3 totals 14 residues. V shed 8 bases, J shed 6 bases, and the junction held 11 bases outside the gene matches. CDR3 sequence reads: CASGFRTGRNGYTF. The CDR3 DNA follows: TGTGCCAGCGGATTTAGGACAGGGAGGAATGGCTACACCTTC.

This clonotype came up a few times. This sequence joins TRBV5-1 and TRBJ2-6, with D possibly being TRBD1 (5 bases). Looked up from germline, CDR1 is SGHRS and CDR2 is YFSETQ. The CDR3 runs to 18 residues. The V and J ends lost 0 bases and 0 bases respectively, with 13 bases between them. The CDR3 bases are TGCGCCAGCAGCTTGGTAGTAGGGGCTTCCTCTGGGGCCAACGTCCTGACTTTC. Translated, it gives CASSLVVGASSGANVLTF.

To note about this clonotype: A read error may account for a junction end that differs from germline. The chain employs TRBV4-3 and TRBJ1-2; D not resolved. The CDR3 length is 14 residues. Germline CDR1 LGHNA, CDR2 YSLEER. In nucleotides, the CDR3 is TGCGCCAACAGCCAGACCTGGACTACCTATGGCTACACCTTC. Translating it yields CANSQTWTTYGYTF.

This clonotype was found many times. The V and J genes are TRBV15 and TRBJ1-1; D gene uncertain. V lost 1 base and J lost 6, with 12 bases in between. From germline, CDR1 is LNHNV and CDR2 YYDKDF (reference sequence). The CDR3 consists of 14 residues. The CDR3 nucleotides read TGTGCCACCAGCAGAGGAGGGAGTCCCCCTGAAGCTTTCTTT. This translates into CATSRGGSPPEAFF.